A selection of T cell receptor beta chains follows, all from one sample in a study of CD8 T cells in Susac syndrome. TCRdb ran MiXCR on the immunoSEQ multiplex PCR reads and lists one entry per CDR3 protein. This sample yields about 120,000 distinct CDR3 sequences, of which around 90% are seen a single time; less than 0.15% belongs to the top ten. The sequenced material came from CD4+ T cells from PBMCs. The receptors were gathered from a human donor in good health. The CDR3 runs from the conserved cysteine through the conserved F or W. D genes are given only for firm matches. Clone size is given for some rows only: seen once, a few or many times, or a class if the clone is expanded.

D gene	V gene	J gene	clone size	CDR3 protein	CDR3 DNA
-	TRBV12-3/TRBV12-4	TRBJ2-2	once	CASSLSRPGSNTGELFF	TGTGCCAGCAGTTTAAGCCGTCCCGGGTCCAACACCGGGGAGCTGTTTTTT
-	TRBV10-3	TRBJ2-1	-	CAISESIAASSYNEQFF	TGTGCCATCAGTGAGTCGATAGCGGCTAGCTCCTACAATGAGCAGTTCTTC
TRBD2	TRBV20-1	TRBJ2-7	-	CSARSGVSSQEQYF	TGCAGTGCTAGAAGCGGGGTTTCGTCTCAGGAGCAGTACTTC
-	TRBV6-1	TRBJ2-2	-	CADGANTGELFF	TGTGCGGACGGAGCGAACACCGGGGAGCTGTTTTTT
-	TRBV7-9	TRBJ2-1	-	CASSRIRGDEQFF	TGTGCCAGCAGCCGAATCAGGGGGGATGAGCAGTTCTTC
TRBD1	TRBV6-5	TRBJ2-7	-	CASRKQGGTYEQYF	TGTGCCAGCAGGAAACAGGGGGGAACCTACGAGCAGTACTTC
TRBD2	TRBV3-1	TRBJ2-4	-	CASSQDMASGGQNIQYF	TGTGCCAGCAGCCAAGATATGGCTAGCGGGGGTCAAAACATTCAGTACTTC
-	TRBV5-1	TRBJ1-1	-	CASSSQQGNTEAFF	TGCGCCAGCAGCTCACAACAGGGGAACACTGAAGCTTTCTTT
-	TRBV19	TRBJ2-1	-	CASSIEGKYNEQFF	TGTGCCAGTAGTATAGAGGGGAAGTACAATGAGCAGTTCTTC
TRBD1	TRBV28	TRBJ2-2	-	CASSPQGVWTGELFF	TGTGCCAGCAGCCCACAGGGGGTTTGGACCGGGGAGCTGTTTTTT
-	TRBV20-1	TRBJ2-7	-	CSASQGRVFYEQYF	TGCAGTGCTTCTCAGGGAAGGGTATTCTACGAGCAGTACTTC
-	TRBV12-3/TRBV12-4	TRBJ2-3	once	CASRAVGELTDTQYF	TGTGCCAGCAGAGCGGTAGGGGAACTTACAGATACGCAGTATTTT
TRBD1	TRBV14	TRBJ1-6	-	CASAGTANSPLHF	TGTGCCTCGGCGGGGACAGCTAATTCACCCCTCCACTTT
-	TRBV5-8	TRBJ2-3	-	CASSLAGFADTQYF	TGTGCCAGCAGCTTGGCAGGGTTCGCAGATACGCAGTATTTT
-	TRBV4-3	TRBJ2-5	-	CASSQANRGINRGETQYF	TGCGCCAGCAGCCAAGCGAATCGGGGAATTAACCGGGGAGAGACCCAGTACTTC
TRBD1	TRBV18	TRBJ2-5	-	CATEGSGQGAKTQYF	TGTGCCACCGAGGGTAGTGGACAGGGGGCGAAGACCCAGTACTTC
-	TRBV7-2	TRBJ1-4	-	CASSLTNGQEKLFF	TGTGCCAGCAGCTTAACAAACGGACAGGAAAAACTGTTTTTT
-	TRBV7-9	TRBJ1-4	-	CASSPPPLNEKLFF	TGTGCCAGCAGCCCGCCCCCCCTTAATGAAAAACTGTTTTTT
-	TRBV7-3	TRBJ2-1	-	CASSLTLSNEQFF	TGTGCCAGCAGCTTAACCTTGTCCAATGAGCAGTTCTTC
-	TRBV4-3	TRBJ2-7	-	CASSLLRDALYEQYF	TGCGCCAGCAGCCTCCTCCGGGACGCCCTATACGAGCAGTACTTC
-	TRBV4-2	TRBJ2-2	-	CASSQVGAPGPGELFF	TGTGCCAGCAGCCAGGTGGGGGCCCCGGGGCCCGGGGAGCTGTTTTTT
-	TRBV20-1	TRBJ1-1	-	CSASRGANTEAFF	TGCAGTGCTAGTCGGGGGGCGAACACTGAAGCTTTCTTT
TRBD2	TRBV7-2	TRBJ2-7	-	CASRTSGGPREQYF	TGTGCCAGCAGGACTTCGGGGGGGCCCCGAGAGCAGTACTTC
-	TRBV27	TRBJ1-5	-	CASSFGQYNQPQHF	TGTGCCAGCAGTTTCGGGCAGTACAATCAGCCCCAGCATTTT
-	TRBV6-2/TRBV6-3	TRBJ2-2	-	CATGGAPLRNTGELFF	TGTGCCACCGGGGGCGCTCCACTCCGGAACACCGGGGAGCTGTTTTTT
TRBD2	TRBV5-1	TRBJ2-2	-	CASSPLAGGRPGELFF	TGCGCCAGCAGCCCACTAGCGGGAGGCCGTCCGGGGGAGCTGTTTTTT
-	TRBV5-1	TRBJ1-2	-	CASSDSSASDYGYTF	TGCGCCAGCAGTGATTCATCGGCGTCAGACTATGGCTACACCTTC
TRBD2	TRBV9	TRBJ2-1	-	CASSVQPLTSGGAYNEQFF	TGTGCCAGCAGCGTCCAACCCCTGACTAGCGGGGGGGCGTACAATGAGCAGTTCTTC
TRBD1	TRBV29-1	TRBJ1-1	-	CSVTHSPGGGTEAFF	TGCAGCGTTACCCATTCCCCAGGGGGCGGCACTGAAGCTTTCTTT
-	TRBV4-3	TRBJ1-5	once	CASSQDHRNQPQHF	TGCGCCAGCAGCCAAGATCATAGGAATCAGCCCCAGCATTTT
-	TRBV29-1	TRBJ2-3	-	CSVGQIQDTQYF	TGCAGCGTTGGACAGATTCAAGATACGCAGTATTTT
-	TRBV7-9	TRBJ2-1	once	CASSLGLASSSYNEQFF	TGTGCCAGCAGCTTGGGTCTAGCGTCGAGCTCCTACAATGAGCAGTTCTTC
TRBD1	TRBV20-1	TRBJ2-7	-	CSASPADRGQYEQYF	TGCAGTGCTTCCCCGGCTGACAGGGGGCAATACGAGCAGTACTTC
-	TRBV3-1	TRBJ2-3	few	CASSPRGTTDTQYF	TGTGCCAGCAGCCCCCGGGGTACGACAGATACGCAGTATTTT
-	TRBV29-1	TRBJ1-1	-	CSVVRSTLNTEAFF	TGCAGCGTTGTTCGGTCCACCCTGAACACTGAAGCTTTCTTT
-	TRBV12-3/TRBV12-4	TRBJ2-5	few	CASSLAGGLETQYF	TGTGCCAGCAGTTTAGCGGGGGGGCTGGAGACCCAGTACTTC
-	TRBV6-5	TRBJ2-1	-	CASKAPLGSYNEQFF	TGTGCCAGCAAGGCCCCCCTGGGTTCCTACAATGAGCAGTTCTTC
TRBD1	TRBV5-8	TRBJ2-7	-	CASSRDREGEQYF	TGTGCCAGCAGTCGGGACAGGGAGGGCGAGCAGTACTTC
TRBD2	TRBV18	TRBJ2-1	-	CASSPTSGTYNEQFF	TGTGCCAGCTCACCAACTAGCGGGACCTACAATGAGCAGTTCTTC
-	TRBV6-1	TRBJ2-5	once	CASSEFHLGLGETQYF	TGTGCCAGCAGTGAATTCCATTTGGGCCTGGGGGAGACCCAGTACTTC
-	TRBV12-3/TRBV12-4	TRBJ2-4	-	CATMAGKQYF	TGTGCCACCATGGCGGGGAAGCAGTACTTC
TRBD1	TRBV7-9	TRBJ2-1	-	CASSLRLGQTYNEQFF	TGTGCCAGCAGCCTGCGGCTGGGACAGACCTACAATGAGCAGTTCTTC
-	TRBV2	TRBJ1-1	-	CASMYPRGTNTEAFF	TGTGCCAGCATGTACCCCCGCGGGACCAACACTGAAGCTTTCTTT
-	TRBV3-1	TRBJ1-2	-	CASSQDLGYYGYTF	TGTGCCAGCAGCCAAGATCTCGGGTACTATGGCTACACCTTC
TRBD2	TRBV20-1	TRBJ2-1	-	CSARALTAGIYNEQFF	TGCAGTGCTAGAGCTCTTACAGCGGGAATATACAATGAGCAGTTCTTC
TRBD1	TRBV7-9	TRBJ2-7	few	CASSLDRGQYF	TGTGCCAGCAGCTTGGACAGGGGGCAGTACTTC
TRBD1	TRBV5-1	TRBJ1-2	-	CASSIVPGQGAYGYTF	TGCGCCAGCAGCATTGTCCCGGGACAGGGGGCCTATGGCTACACCTTC
-	TRBV5-4	TRBJ2-3	-	CASGNASSYTQYF	TGTGCCAGCGGGAACGCGTCTTCATATACGCAGTATTTT
-	TRBV20-1	TRBJ2-2	-	CSASFSAGELFF	TGCAGTGCTAGTTTTTCCGCCGGGGAGCTGTTTTTT
TRBD2	TRBV3-1	TRBJ2-1	-	CASSQDERDMSYNEQFF	TGTGCCAGCAGCCAAGACGAGCGGGATATGTCCTACAATGAGCAGTTCTTC
-	TRBV20-1	TRBJ1-1	-	CSARGARGMNTEAFF	TGCAGTGCTAGAGGTGCTCGAGGGATGAACACTGAAGCTTTCTTT
TRBD2	TRBV7-9	TRBJ2-7	few	CASSRDGLADRWEQYF	TGTGCCAGCAGCAGAGATGGACTAGCGGACCGTTGGGAGCAGTACTTC
-	TRBV3-1	TRBJ1-2	-	CASTLSEGTYGYTF	TGTGCCAGCACTCTTAGTGAGGGTACCTATGGCTACACCTTC
TRBD1	TRBV29-1	TRBJ1-1	-	CSVGDRVATEAFF	TGCAGCGTGGGAGACAGGGTCGCCACTGAAGCTTTCTTT
-	TRBV20-1	TRBJ2-3	-	CSARDTRHNTDTQYF	TGCAGTGCTAGAGATACGCGGCATAACACAGATACGCAGTATTTT
-	TRBV28	TRBJ2-2	few	CASSLAPGTGELFF	TGTGCCAGCAGTTTAGCACCGGGCACCGGGGAGCTGTTTTTT
-	TRBV20-1	TRBJ2-3	once	CSARGSGNLDTQYF	TGCAGTGCTAGAGGTTCGGGGAATCTCGATACGCAGTATTTT